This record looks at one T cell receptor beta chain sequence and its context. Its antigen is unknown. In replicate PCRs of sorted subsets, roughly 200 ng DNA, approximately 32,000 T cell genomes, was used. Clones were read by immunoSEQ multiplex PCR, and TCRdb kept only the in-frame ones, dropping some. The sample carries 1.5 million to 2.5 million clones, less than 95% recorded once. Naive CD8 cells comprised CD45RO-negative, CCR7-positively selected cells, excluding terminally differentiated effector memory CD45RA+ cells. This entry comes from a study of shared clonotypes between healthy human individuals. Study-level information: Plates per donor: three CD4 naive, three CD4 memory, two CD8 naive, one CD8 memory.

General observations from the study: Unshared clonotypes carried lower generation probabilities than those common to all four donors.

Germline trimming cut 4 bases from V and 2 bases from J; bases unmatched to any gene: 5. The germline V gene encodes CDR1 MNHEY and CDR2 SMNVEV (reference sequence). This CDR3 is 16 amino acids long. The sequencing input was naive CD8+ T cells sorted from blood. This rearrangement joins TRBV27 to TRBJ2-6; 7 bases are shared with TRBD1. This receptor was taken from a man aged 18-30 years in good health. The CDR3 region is CASSWTGTAGANVLTF. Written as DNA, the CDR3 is TGTGCCAGCAGTTGGACCGGGACAGCTGGGGCCAACGTCCTGACTTTC.